This T cell receptor (beta chain) originates from a study of beta chain features in type 1 diabetes. The length of the CDR3 is 12 residues. Germline CDR1 reads SGDLS; CDR2 reads YYNGEE. Trimming removed 0 bases from V and 10 bases from J, with 8 bases in between. Findings of the study overall: Sampled from patients, naive, central memory and Treg TCRB repertoires appeared more similar than those sampled from healthy donors. In every one of the four CD4+ subsets, TCRB CDR3s were moderately but significantly shorter in Type 1 diabetes patients.

The entirety of the isolated RNA underwent reverse transcription, so expressed TCRB transcripts were sequenced. Assay: immunoSEQ multiplex PCR; the TCRdb copy retains only in-frame clones and omits some. The sample records under 400,000 clones, around 12% being singletons. Over 95% purity was reached by all sorted populations. This clone was counted between two and nine times. Its antigen is currently unknown. The source is a woman aged 18-35 years with type 1 diabetes. Sequencing was carried out using naive CD4+ T cells from blood. The chain links TRBV9 to TRBJ2-1; TRBD2 might be the D (6 bases). As DNA, the CDR3 is TGTGCCAGCAGCGTAGGCGGGGAGGAGCAGTTCTTC. Protein sequence: CASSVGGEEQFF. Supplemented by reference TRBV9 and TRBJ2-1, the full variable domain reads DSGVTQTPKHLITATGQRVTLRCSPRSGDLSVYWYQQSLDQGLQFLIQYYNGEERAKGNILERFSAQQFPDLHSELNLSSLELGDSALYFCASSVGGEEQFFGPGTRLTVL.